Listed below are T cell receptor beta chains from one sample, sequenced in a study of T cell repertoires in cytomegalovirus infection. TCRdb fed the reads into MiXCR, producing one record per CDR3 protein. Here the sample spans under 500,000 distinct CDR3 sequences, approximately 40% being singletons. Their target antigens are unknown. This specimen consisted of cultured PBMCs, obtained from culture after CMV antigen stimulation. The receptors stem from a human donor in good health (CMV status not recorded). Some clones in this sample may be carry-over from other donors' samples. The CDR3 runs from the conserved cysteine through the conserved F or W. Each record gives: clone size, V gene, J gene, D gene, CDR3 DNA, CDR3 protein. A D gene is named only where the DNA matches it firmly. The size field is filled for only some rows; it gives once, few, many or a size class.

-	TRBV14	TRBJ2-3	-	TGTGCCAGCAGCCCGGGACTTCACACAGATACGCAGTATTTT	CASSPGLHTDTQYF
-	TRBV19	TRBJ1-1	-	TGTGCCAGTAGTCCCTCTCGACCGAACACTGAAGCTTTCTTT	CASSPSRPNTEAFF
few	TRBV7-4	TRBJ2-3	-	TGTGCCAGCAGCTACACGAAGGATACGCAGTATTTT	CASSYTKDTQYF
-	TRBV25-1	TRBJ1-6	-	TGTGCCAGCAGTGTCAGGGGAAGGGGTTATAATTCACCCCTCCACTTT	CASSVRGRGYNSPLHF
few	TRBV5-3	TRBJ2-3	TRBD1	TGTGCCAGCGGCATGGACAGGGGGCTAATCACAGATACGCAGTATTTT	CASGMDRGLITDTQYF
-	TRBV19	TRBJ2-2	TRBD2	TGTGCCAGTAGTACCCAACTAGCGGGGGGTCCCGGGGAGCTGTTTTTT	CASSTQLAGGPGELFF
-	TRBV6-2/TRBV6-3	TRBJ2-5	-	TGTGCCAGCAGTTACACCGGACAGAGAAGAGAGGTCCAGTACTTC	CASSYTGQRREVQYF
-	TRBV7-2	TRBJ2-7	TRBD1	TGTGCCAGCAGCTGGGGACAGGGGGACTACGAGCAGTACTTC	CASSWGQGDYEQYF
-	TRBV6-5	TRBJ1-1	-	TGTGCCAGCAGCTCTGGGGATGGGTACACTGAAGCTTTCTTT	CASSSGDGYTEAFF
few	TRBV7-2	TRBJ2-5	TRBD1	TGTGCCAGCAGCCTACAGGGGGCTCGGGAGACCCAGTACTTC	CASSLQGARETQYF
few	TRBV5-6	TRBJ2-3	TRBD2	TGTGCCAGCAGCAGACCCCACTCCTTAGCGGGAAGGGCAGATACGCAGTATTTT	CASSRPHSLAGRADTQYF
many	TRBV7-2	TRBJ2-2	-	TGTGCCAGCAGCTTAGCCCCTAGCGTCGGGGAGCTGTTTTTT	CASSLAPSVGELFF
-	TRBV7-2	TRBJ1-3	TRBD1	TGTGCCAGCAGCTACCAGGGGGCCGGAAACACCATATATTTT	CASSYQGAGNTIYF
-	TRBV5-8	TRBJ2-3	TRBD2	TGTGCCAGCAGCTTTCTGGGACTAGTTACTGATACGCAGTATTTT	CASSFLGLVTDTQYF
-	TRBV7-2	TRBJ2-5	TRBD1	TGTGCCAGCAGCTACCCTCCAGGGGGTGGGACCCAGTACTTC	CASSYPPGGGTQYF
-	TRBV7-2	TRBJ1-2	TRBD1	TGTGCCAGCAGCCCTGGGGACAGGGAGAACTATGGCTACACCTTC	CASSPGDRENYGYTF
-	TRBV29-1	TRBJ2-5	TRBD2	TGCAGCACTAGCGGGGGGGCTGTCGAGACCCAGTACTTC	CSTSGGAVETQYF
-	TRBV11-2	TRBJ2-1	TRBD2	TGTGCCAGCAGTGTAGCGGGGGGTTCCGGCTCCTACAATGAGCAGTTCTTC	CASSVAGGSGSYNEQFF